A single sample is the source of the 10 T cell receptor beta chains below, sequenced in a study of CD8 T cells in Susac syndrome. It was with random hexamers that roughly 0.5 to 1 ug RNA was reverse transcribed. MiXCR, applied by TCRdb to the immunoSEQ multiplex PCR reads, yields one record per CDR3 protein. This table holds 150,000 or so distinct CDR3 sequences, around 96% found once. Sequencing was performed on CD4+ T cells from PBMCs. These receptors were collected from a human donor with Susac syndrome.

The chain uses TRBV7-9 and TRBJ1-1; TRBD1 is a possible D gene (5 bases). Looked up from germline, CDR1 is SEHNR and CDR2 is FQNEAQ (reference sequence). V dropped 3 bases and J dropped 5 bases, with 13 bases sitting between them. This CDR3 contains 14 residues. The CDR3 sequence: CASSFGTAGTEAFF. The CDR3 DNA is TGTGCCAGCAGCTTTGGGACGGCCGGGACTGAAGCTTTCTTT.

This chain links TRBV18 with TRBJ1-1, with unresolved D. Germline values: CDR1 KGHSH, CDR2 LQKENI. With 2 bases removed from V and 4 bases from J, the gap between germline ends came to 11 bases. This CDR3 is 14 amino acids long. The CDR3 is CASSPDSGGTEAFF. DNA of the CDR3: TGTGCCAGCTCACCAGATAGCGGTGGCACTGAAGCTTTCTTT.

DNA of the CDR3: TGTGCCAGCAGTTACCCAGCGGGGGCCAACGTCCTGACTTTC. This translates into CASSYPAGANVLTF. The chain recombines TRBV6-6 with TRBJ2-6; no reliable D call. The germline V gene encodes CDR1 MNHNY and CDR2 SVGAGI (reference sequence). The CDR3 is 14 amino acids. Between the trimmed V and J ends, which lost 2 bases and 4 bases, there was a span of 6 bases.

This rearrangement joins TRBV29-1 to TRBJ1-1; unclear D gene. Deletions cut 7 bases from V and 0 bases from J, with 3 bases between. CDR1 and CDR2 from the germline V gene are SQVTM and ANQGSEA. The CDR3 has 10 residues. DNA of the CDR3: TGCAGCGCACTGAACACTGAAGCTTTCTTT. Residues: CSALNTEAFF.

This rearrangement joins TRBV14 to TRBJ2-7; D call uncertain. The CDR3 covers 11 residues. Germline values: CDR1 SGHDN, CDR2 FVKESK. V was clipped by 8 bases and J by 0 bases, with 5 bases between them. DNA for the CDR3: TGTGCCAGCTCTAACTCCTACGAGCAGTACTTC. The encoded protein is CASSNSYEQYF.

CDR3 residues: CASSQARWDAQYF. The CDR3 DNA is TGTGCCAGCAGCCAAGCTCGATGGGACGCGCAGTACTTC. This chain connects TRBV4-2 to TRBJ2-7, with D possibly being TRBD1 or TRBD2 (5 bases each). V was clipped by 1 base and J by 9 bases, with 13 bases between them. Per the germline V gene, CDR1 is LGHNA and CDR2 is YNFKEQ. This CDR3 comprises 13 residues.

This CDR3 reads CASSLLAGPQPQHF. The CDR3 region has the DNA TGTGCCAGCAGTTTATTAGCGGGGCCTCAGCCCCAGCATTTT. V and J are TRBV12-3 or TRBV12-4 and TRBJ1-5; TRBD1 is a possible D gene (5 bases). Trimming took 2 bases from V and 6 from J, leaving 11 bases between them. This CDR3 is 14 amino acids long.

The chain links TRBV29-1 to TRBJ2-1, with D perhaps assigned TRBD1 or TRBD2 (5 bases each). Germline-derived CDR1 and CDR2 are SQVTM and ANQGSEA. V was trimmed by 6 bases and J by 1 base, leaving 13 bases between them. The CDR3 loop spans 14 amino acids. The CDR3 protein is CSVAGRRSYNEQFF. The CDR3 bases are TGCAGCGTAGCAGGGAGAAGGTCCTACAATGAGCAGTTCTTC.

The chain joins TRBV7-6 to TRBJ1-5, with D uncertain. The CDR3 is made up of 13 amino acids. With 5 bases removed from V and 6 bases from J, the gap between germline ends came to 11 bases. Germline CDR1 and CDR2: SGHVS and FNYEAQ. Here the CDR3 DNA reads TGTGCCAGCAGCCGACTGAGGGCTCAGCCCCAGCATTTT. Amino acids: CASSRLRAQPQHF.

This chain joins TRBV9 and TRBJ2-2; D is uncertain. CDR1 SGDLS and CDR2 YYNGEE come from the germline V gene. Between the trimmed V and J ends, which lost 0 bases and 2 bases, there was a span of 5 bases. The CDR3 runs to 14 residues. CDR3 in DNA: TGTGCCAGCAGCGTAGGCGGAAACACCGGGGAGCTGTTTTTT. Protein: CASSVGGNTGELFF.